Each of the 23 T cell receptor beta chains below was sequenced from the same sample in a study of shared clonotypes between healthy human individuals. TCRdb's copy holds only in-frame clones and misses some; the assay was immunoSEQ multiplex PCR. The sample has approximately 2,300,000 clones; around 92% are singletons. The sequenced sample was naive CD4+ T cells from PBMCs. Subset denoted: CD45RA+ positively selected. Receptor source: a man aged 18 to 30 in good health. Some clones in this sample may be carry-over from other donors' samples.

The V and J genes are TRBV7-2 and TRBJ1-1; D perhaps matches TRBD1 (5 bases). CDR1 is SGHTA and CDR2 is FQGNSA in the germline V gene. CDR3 length: 15 residues. The V end was cut by 3 bases, the J end by 1 base, with 12 bases between. The CDR3 coding sequence is TGTGCCAGCAGCTTGTTGACAGCTACGAACACTGAAGCTTTCTTT. Encoded protein: CASSLLTATNTEAFF.

This rearrangement joins TRBV28 to TRBJ1-2, with D unresolved. V was clipped by 6 bases and J by 5 bases, with 16 bases between them. Per germline, CDR1 MDHEN and CDR2 SYDVKM. The CDR3 runs to 14 residues. This CDR3 reads CASSSAAAGYGYTF. DNA for the CDR3: TGTGCCAGCAGCTCGGCGGCCGCCGGGTATGGCTACACCTTC.

The chain uses TRBV5-1 and TRBJ2-3; TRBD2 matches at 10 bases. This CDR3 contains 16 residues. The V segment lost 0 bases and the J segment 6 bases; nucleotides outside the gene matches: 7. Germline CDR1 is SGHRS and CDR2 is YFSETQ. CDR3 nucleotides: TGCGCCAGCAGCTTGGGGGTAGCGGGAGGCTTGGATACGCAGTATTTT. It encodes CASSLGVAGGLDTQYF.

V gene TRBV5-1 combines with J gene TRBJ1-1; D not resolved. CDR3 length: 15 residues. Germline V gene data show CDR1 as SGHRS and CDR2 as YFSETQ. Trimming cost V 0 bases and J 1 base, with 10 bases left between them. CDR3 residues: CASSLEGIPNTEAFF. CDR3 sequence (DNA): TGCGCCAGCAGCTTGGAAGGCATACCGAACACTGAAGCTTTCTTT.

The chain couples TRBV5-1 to TRBJ1-4, with D possibly matching TRBD1 (5 bases). V was shortened by 10 bases and J by 4 bases, with 11 bases between the two germline ends. This CDR3 is built from 12 residues. Looked up from germline, CDR1 is SGHRS and CDR2 is YFSETQ. The chain's CDR3 is CARGRVNEKLFF. CDR3 coding DNA: TGCGCCCGCGGCAGGGTTAATGAAAAACTGTTTTTT.

The rearrangement joins TRBV16 to TRBJ1-5, with D unresolved. V dropped 8 bases and J dropped 5 bases, with 13 bases sitting between them. The CDR3 runs to 13 residues. CDR1 KGHSY and CDR2 FQNENV come from the germline V gene. CDR3 region: CASASAWDQPQHF. CDR3 nucleotide sequence: TGTGCCAGCGCTTCGGCGTGGGATCAGCCCCAGCATTTT.

The V and J genes are TRBV2 and TRBJ1-6, with 7 bases aligning to TRBD1. CDR1 and CDR2 (germline): SNHLY, FYNNEI. Trimming at V came to 6 bases and at J to 8 bases, leaving 10 bases not matched to a gene. This CDR3 contains 15 residues. The CDR3 region has the DNA TGTGCCAGCAGGGGACAGACCCTAGCGGATTCACCCCTCCACTTT. This gives the protein CASRGQTLADSPLHF.

V and J are TRBV6-5 and TRBJ2-7, with D perhaps matching TRBD1 (5 bases). Germline loops: CDR1 MNHEY, CDR2 SVGAGI. The germline V and J ends were trimmed by 6 bases and 2 bases, with 8 bases remaining between them. This CDR3 is built from 12 residues. CDR3 nucleotides: TGTGCCAGCAGGGACACGACCTACGAGCAGTACTTC. It is translated as CASRDTTYEQYF.

V usage is TRBV10-1 and J usage is TRBJ2-5; D may be TRBD1 (6 bases). The CDR3 is 14 residues long. In germline, CDR1 is WNHNN, CDR2 SYGVQD (reference sequence). Trimming took 7 bases from V and 7 from J, leaving 19 bases between them. The CDR3 region has the DNA TGCGCCAGCACAAGCCTTCAGGGGCTAGGGACCCAGTACTTC. Its protein is CASTSLQGLGTQYF.

With regard to this clone: In the same sample, other DNA sequences code for this CDR3. V is TRBV28 and J is TRBJ2-7, with 9 bases lining up with TRBD2. The V and J ends lost 3 bases and 1 base, in that order; junction bases with no gene match: 1. Looked up from germline, CDR1 is MDHEN and CDR2 is SYDVKM. The CDR3 totals 14 residues. The CDR3 DNA sequence: TGTGCCAGCAGTTTGGCGGGAGGGTCCTACGAGCAGTACTTC. The encoded protein is CASSLAGGSYEQYF.

With respect to this clone: This same CDR3 is encoded by further DNA sequences in the sample. The V call is TRBV2, the J call TRBJ2-5; no definite D call. The CDR3 loop spans 11 amino acids. Trimming removed 6 bases from V and 5 bases from J, with 7 bases in between. Germline values: CDR1 SNHLY, CDR2 FYNNEI. CDR3 protein: CASSPSETQYF. The CDR3 coding sequence is TGTGCCAGCAGCCCTTCTGAGACCCAGTACTTC. Complete variable domain (other parts from reference TRBV2 and TRBJ2-5): EPEVTQTPSHQVTQMGQEVILRCVPISNHLYFYWYRQILGQKVEFLVSFYNNEISEKSEIFDDQFSVERPDGSNFTLKIRSTKLEDSAMYFCASSPSETQYFGPGTRLLVL.

A remark on this clone: The sample has other DNA sequences that encode this CDR3 too. The chain links TRBV7-2 to TRBJ1-1, with 9 positions matching TRBD1. J lost 6 bases, V lost 2 bases, and 1 base had no gene match. This CDR3 is 13 amino acids long. Germline V gene lookup returns CDR1 SGHTA and CDR2 FQGNSA. CDR3 sequence (DNA): TGTGCCAGCAGCTTAAGACAGGGGGCTGAAGCTTTCTTT. Protein sequence: CASSLRQGAEAFF. Full variable domain (remainder filled in from reference TRBV7-2 and TRBJ1-1): GAGVSQSPSNKVTEKGKDVELRCDPISGHTALYWYRQSLGQGLEFLIYFQGNSAPDKSGLPSDRFSAERTGGSVSTLTIQRTQQEDSAVYLCASSLRQGAEAFFGQGTRLTVV.

The rearrangement links TRBV5-8 to TRBJ2-7; D is uncertain. Trimming removed 4 bases from V and 2 bases from J, with 4 bases in between. The CDR3 contains 11 residues. Germline values: CDR1 SGHTS, CDR2 YDEGEE. CDR3 loop: CASSGTYEQYF. The CDR3, as DNA: TGTGCCAGCAGCGGAACCTACGAGCAGTACTTC.

About this clone: Other nucleotide sequences in the sample specify the same CDR3. The rearrangement links TRBV28 to TRBJ2-5; TRBD1 matches 8 bases. Germline values: CDR1 MDHEN, CDR2 SYDVKM. This CDR3 is built from 14 residues. After removal of 6 bases from V and 1 base from J, the junction contained 4 bases not matched to a gene. The CDR3 reads CASSLGQAQETQYF. In DNA form, the CDR3 reads TGTGCCAGCAGCCTGGGACAGGCCCAAGAGACCCAGTACTTC.

The chain combines TRBV4-2 with TRBJ2-1, with D maybe TRBD2 (5 bases). The length of the CDR3 is 13 residues. Germline lookup yields CDR1 LGHNA and CDR2 YNFKEQ. Trimming stripped 1 base from V and 8 bases from J, with 9 bases between. CDR3 amino acids: CASSQGESHEQFF. The DNA of the CDR3 is TGTGCCAGCAGCCAAGGGGAGTCCCATGAGCAGTTCTTC.

This chain connects TRBV5-1 to TRBJ1-4; no clear D gene. The germline V gene encodes CDR1 SGHRS and CDR2 YFSETQ. The V and J ends lost 0 bases and 0 bases respectively, with 6 bases between them. The length of the CDR3 is 15 residues. CDR3 protein: CASSLAYSTNEKLFF. The CDR3 DNA reads as TGCGCCAGCAGCTTGGCCTACTCAACTAATGAAAAACTGTTTTTT.

The rearrangement links TRBV28 to TRBJ2-7; a possible D gene is TRBD2 (6 bases). Looked up from germline, CDR1 is MDHEN and CDR2 is SYDVKM. CDR3 length: 17 residues. V lost 2 bases and J lost 5, with 22 bases in between. The CDR3 nucleotides read TGTGCCAGCAGTTTAGGGATCAGTAGCGGTTACCGGGACGAGCAGTACTTC. This encodes CASSLGISSGYRDEQYF.

With respect to this clone: This same CDR3 is encoded by further DNA sequences in the sample. The chain uses TRBV7-9 and TRBJ1-2; no clear D. Trimming shortened V by 1 base and J by 4 bases, and 7 bases separated the two germline ends. The germline V gene has CDR1 SEHNR and CDR2 FQNEAQ (reference sequence). The CDR3 is 13 amino acids. CDR3 sequence: CASSLEQTYGYTF. The CDR3 DNA sequence: TGTGCCAGCAGCTTAGAACAGACCTATGGCTACACCTTC.

This chain connects TRBV9 to TRBJ2-5; D may be TRBD1 (5 bases). V was pared by 2 bases and J by 1 base, with 6 bases between. CDR3 length equals 13 residues. Germline V gene lookup returns CDR1 SGDLS and CDR2 YYNGEE. The CDR3 is CASSVTVQETQYF. The DNA of the CDR3 is TGTGCCAGCAGCGTGACAGTCCAAGAGACCCAGTACTTC.

The chain combines TRBV9 with TRBJ2-1; 14 nucleotides line up with TRBD2. Germline V gives CDR1 SGDLS, CDR2 YYNGEE. V gave up 3 bases and J gave up 8 bases; unmatched junction bases: 7. The CDR3 loop spans 16 amino acids. The CDR3 coding sequence is TGTGCCAGCAGCGCGCGCACGACTAGCGGGAGGGATGAGCAGTTCTTC. Its translation: CASSARTTSGRDEQFF.

The chain combines TRBV21-1 with TRBJ2-7; the table calls TRBD1, which could not be checked here. TRBV21-1 is recorded as a pseudogene. This CDR3 has 17 residues. CDR3 amino acids: CASSKWGSRRSLYEQYF. The DNA of the CDR3 is TGTGCCAGCAGCAAATGGGGCAGCCGTCGTTCTCTCTACGAGCAGTACTTC.

This chain joins TRBV29-1 and TRBJ1-1; D possibly corresponds to TRBD1 (5 bases). The CDR3 is made up of 14 amino acids. Germline CDR1 and CDR2: SQVTM and ANQGSEA. The ends were cut back, 1 base at V and 4 bases at J, with 13 bases in the middle. CDR3 DNA sequence: TGCAGCGTTGAAGGGGAACCGGGGGGCACTGAAGCTTTCTTT. Residues: CSVEGEPGGTEAFF. Together with reference TRBV29-1 and TRBJ1-1, the CDR3 gives the full variable domain: SAVISQKPSRDICQRGTSLTIQCQVDSQVTMMFWYRQQPGQSLTLIATANQGSEATYESGFVIDKFPISRPNLTFSTLTVSNMSPEDSSIYLCSVEGEPGGTEAFFGQGTRLTVV.

Only a few counts were recorded for this clone. The V and J genes are TRBV2 and TRBJ1-1, with a weak D call TRBD1 (6 bases). Germline V CDR1 and CDR2: SNHLY, FYNNEI. CDR3 length: 16 amino acids. V was shortened by 2 bases and J by 3 bases, with 16 bases between the two germline ends. In DNA, the CDR3 is TGTGCCAGCAGTGAACCGGAACAGGGAGGACACACTGAAGCTTTCTTT. Translation gives CASSEPEQGGHTEAFF.